This paragraph reports one TCR beta chain. Its antigen is currently unknown. These data are taken from a study of cytomegalovirus exposure and HLA in healthy donors. CDR3 length: 14 residues. Germline lookup yields CDR1 GTSNPN and CDR2 SVGIG (reference sequence). The J segment lost 5 bases and the V segment lost 5 bases, leaving 6 bases of the junction unmatched. The PCR contained 60 Vbeta and 13 Jbeta primers. Libraries were prepared by immunoSEQ multiplex PCR; TCRdb keeps only in-frame clonotypes and omits some of them. The sample yields roughly 120,000 clones, 70% to 85% seen once. Findings of the study overall: Later analysis identified 17,000 or so TCR beta sequences associated with HLA alleles, using a false discovery rate threshold of 0.05.

Sequencing was carried out using PBMCs. V gene TRBV30 combines with J gene TRBJ2-7; 13 bases match TRBD2. This receptor was identified in a young man in good health and CMV-seropositive. In DNA, the CDR3 is TGTGCCTGGGGAATCGGGACTAGCGGGAACGAGCAGTACTTC. It yields the protein CAWGIGTSGNEQYF.